The rows below give T cell receptor beta chains drawn from one sample of a study of early T cells in non-severe SARS-CoV-2 infection. MiXCR, applied by TCRdb to the 5' RACE reads, yields one record per CDR3 protein. The data hold about 60,000 distinct CDR3 sequences, with approximately 12% observed a single time. Sequencing was done on a sample of whole blood. The receptor source for this set is an adult who was a healthcare worker with PCR-confirmed SARS-CoV-2 infection or an uninfected control (not recorded which). The CDR3 runs from the conserved cysteine through the conserved F or W.

v_gene	j_gene	CDR3aa
TRBV5-1	TRBJ1-2	CASRYLDYGYTF
TRBV11-2	TRBJ2-1	CASSKVQGFGEQFF
TRBV5-6	TRBJ2-1	CASSLGLAGFRSYNEQFF
TRBV6-5	TRBJ1-2	CASSRTGGASGYTF
TRBV3-1	TRBJ1-2	CASSQSLKSNYGYTF
TRBV2	TRBJ2-6	CARVSGANVLTF
TRBV7-9	TRBJ2-1	CASSLASHEQFF
TRBV10-3	TRBJ1-2	CAISDGRGPGYTF
TRBV3-1	TRBJ1-4	CASSPGSPVEEKLFF
TRBV29-1	TRBJ2-7	CSVAGPTYEQYF
TRBV7-2	TRBJ2-7	CASSLVGAGASEQYF
TRBV7-9	TRBJ2-1	CASSLEGYDEQFF
TRBV20-1	TRBJ2-5	CSAPLTRGETQYF
TRBV20-1	TRBJ1-5	CSAPAEGHSNQPQHF
TRBV9	TRBJ2-1	CASSGGTVINEQFF
TRBV30	TRBJ1-2	CAWGQGAGYTF
TRBV12-3/TRBV12-4	TRBJ2-1	CASSFSASDNEQFF
TRBV6-6	TRBJ2-2	CASSYSFRAAANTGELFF
TRBV5-5	TRBJ1-1	CASTPGELMNTEAFF
TRBV6-6	TRBJ2-2	CASSRTENTGELFF
TRBV7-9	TRBJ1-3	CASSPTGEYGNTIYF
TRBV3-1	TRBJ2-3	CASSQGTASGGTDTQYF
TRBV5-1	TRBJ2-5	CASSTSTSGGQETQYF
TRBV12-3/TRBV12-4	TRBJ2-7	CASRKQGLFYEQYF
TRBV5-5	TRBJ2-7	CASSLSGDRGIYEQYF
TRBV5-1	TRBJ2-5	CASSRGLEKETQYF